A selection of T cell receptor beta chains follows, all from one sample in a study of blood T cell repertoires in COVID-19. Only in-frame clones appear in the TCRdb table, and some are missing; sequencing was by immunoSEQ multiplex PCR. The sample has about 310,000 clones; over 85% are singletons. Sequences were obtained from PBMCs or T cells enriched from blood (not recorded which). These receptors were taken from a woman aged 25 to 39 who had recovered from COVID-19. Each CDR3 is given with its conserved first and last residue. Fields, in order: V gene, clone size, J gene, D gene, CDR3 protein, CDR3 DNA. The D gene is left open where the match is weak. Not every row has a clone size; where given, it reads once, few, many or a size class.

v_gene: TRBV5-7
abundance: NA
j_gene: TRBJ1-1
d_gene: TRBD1
CDR3aa: CASSQGQGRTEAFF
CDR3nt: TGTGCCAGCAGCCAGGGACAGGGGAGGACTGAAGCTTTCTTT

v_gene: TRBV5-5
abundance: NA
j_gene: TRBJ2-7
d_gene: NA
CDR3aa: CASSLWGQRAYEQYF
CDR3nt: TGTGCCAGCAGCCTATGGGGACAGCGGGCTTACGAGCAGTACTTC

v_gene: TRBV3-1/TRBV3-2
abundance: NA
j_gene: TRBJ2-3
d_gene: NA
CDR3aa: CASSQQNQDTQYF
CDR3nt: TGTGCCAGCAGCCAACAAAATCAAGATACGCAGTATTTT

v_gene: TRBV19
abundance: NA
j_gene: TRBJ1-5
d_gene: NA
CDR3aa: CASSRQVGDQPQHF
CDR3nt: TGTGCCAGTAGTAGACAGGTGGGGGATCAGCCCCAGCATTTT

v_gene: TRBV6-6
abundance: NA
j_gene: TRBJ1-2
d_gene: TRBD1
CDR3aa: CASSPFLTGDVSYGYTF
CDR3nt: TGTGCCAGCAGTCCATTCCTGACAGGGGATGTTAGCTATGGCTACACCTTC

v_gene: TRBV4-1
abundance: NA
j_gene: TRBJ2-7
d_gene: NA
CDR3aa: CASSLRGGLLDEQYF
CDR3nt: TGCGCCAGCAGCCTTCGTGGGGGCCTTCTCGACGAGCAGTACTTC

v_gene: TRBV4-3
abundance: NA
j_gene: TRBJ2-5
d_gene: NA
CDR3aa: CASSQAPRQGGKETQYF
CDR3nt: TGCGCCAGCAGCCAAGCCCCCCGACAGGGCGGGAAAGAGACCCAGTACTTC

v_gene: TRBV6-5
abundance: NA
j_gene: TRBJ2-1
d_gene: TRBD1
CDR3aa: CASSPPDRVNEQFF
CDR3nt: TGTGCCAGCAGTCCTCCGGACAGGGTTAATGAGCAGTTCTTC

v_gene: TRBV6-5
abundance: NA
j_gene: TRBJ2-7
d_gene: NA
CDR3aa: CASSSTGLSYEQYF
CDR3nt: TGTGCCAGCAGTTCCACAGGGTTATCCTACGAGCAGTACTTC

v_gene: TRBV7-8
abundance: NA
j_gene: TRBJ1-5
d_gene: NA
CDR3aa: CASSLQGRNQPQHF
CDR3nt: TGTGCCAGCAGCTTACAGGGTAGAAATCAGCCCCAGCATTTT

v_gene: TRBV10-3
abundance: NA
j_gene: TRBJ2-2
d_gene: NA
CDR3aa: CAISLGLLAGELFF
CDR3nt: TGTGCCATCAGCCTCGGACTGTTAGCCGGGGAGCTGTTTTTT

v_gene: TRBV11-2
abundance: NA
j_gene: TRBJ2-1
d_gene: NA
CDR3aa: CASSPPGRRRDNEQFF
CDR3nt: TGTGCCAGCAGCCCCCCTGGACGTCGGCGGGACAATGAGCAGTTCTTC

v_gene: TRBV10-2
abundance: NA
j_gene: TRBJ2-7
d_gene: TRBD2
CDR3aa: CASSSLAGASEQYF
CDR3nt: TGCGCCAGCAGTTCTCTAGCGGGAGCGTCGGAGCAGTACTTC

v_gene: TRBV29-1
abundance: once
j_gene: TRBJ1-3
d_gene: NA
CDR3aa: CSFRDSGNTIYF
CDR3nt: TGCAGCTTTCGGGACTCTGGAAACACCATATATTTT

v_gene: TRBV25-1
abundance: NA
j_gene: TRBJ2-1
d_gene: TRBD2
CDR3aa: CASSATSGTSVSYNEQFF
CDR3nt: TGTGCCAGCAGCGCCACCTCGGGGACTAGCGTTTCCTACAATGAGCAGTTCTTC

v_gene: TRBV7-2
abundance: NA
j_gene: TRBJ1-2
d_gene: TRBD1
CDR3aa: CASSLGQGIRGYTF
CDR3nt: TGTGCCAGCAGCTTGGGACAGGGGATAAGAGGCTACACCTTC

v_gene: TRBV13
abundance: NA
j_gene: TRBJ2-1
d_gene: NA
CDR3aa: CASSLKGSHSEQFF
CDR3nt: TGTGCCAGCAGCCTAAAAGGGAGTCATAGTGAGCAGTTCTTC

v_gene: TRBV5-1
abundance: once
j_gene: TRBJ2-7
d_gene: TRBD2
CDR3aa: CASSPSGSGYYEQYF
CDR3nt: TGCGCCAGCAGCCCTAGCGGGAGCGGGTACTACGAGCAGTACTTC

v_gene: TRBV30
abundance: once
j_gene: TRBJ1-2
d_gene: NA
CDR3aa: CAWTKKGLSLNPANYGYTF
CDR3nt: TGTGCCTGGACCAAAAAAGGACTGTCGCTGAACCCTGCTAACTATGGCTACACCTTC

v_gene: TRBV27
abundance: NA
j_gene: TRBJ1-5
d_gene: TRBD1
CDR3aa: CASSWGQGVVEPQHF
CDR3nt: TGTGCCAGCAGTTGGGGACAGGGTGTAGTTGAGCCCCAGCATTTT

v_gene: TRBV5-6
abundance: NA
j_gene: TRBJ1-6
d_gene: NA
CDR3aa: CASSFNRYSPLHF
CDR3nt: TGTGCCAGCAGCTTCAACCGGTATTCACCCCTCCACTTT

v_gene: TRBV3-1/TRBV3-2
abundance: NA
j_gene: TRBJ1-2
d_gene: TRBD1
CDR3aa: CASSYRGTYGYTF
CDR3nt: TGTGCCAGCAGCTACAGGGGAACCTATGGCTACACCTTC

v_gene: TRBV28
abundance: once
j_gene: TRBJ1-1
d_gene: NA
CDR3aa: CASSFPQGMNTEAFF
CDR3nt: TGTGCCAGCAGTTTCCCCCAGGGAATGAACACTGAAGCTTTCTTT

v_gene: TRBV18
abundance: NA
j_gene: TRBJ2-5
d_gene: NA
CDR3aa: CASSPPGKGEETQYF
CDR3nt: TGTGCCAGCTCACCACCGGGGAAGGGGGAAGAGACCCAGTACTTC

v_gene: TRBV6-5
abundance: NA
j_gene: TRBJ1-2
d_gene: NA
CDR3aa: CASSYSRTSSGYTF
CDR3nt: TGTGCCAGCAGTTACTCTAGGACAAGCAGCGGCTACACCTTC

v_gene: TRBV7-9
abundance: NA
j_gene: TRBJ2-7
d_gene: NA
CDR3aa: CASSPTTTDSYEQYF
CDR3nt: TGTGCCAGCAGCCCTACGACAACGGACTCCTACGAGCAGTACTTC

v_gene: TRBV7-9
abundance: many
j_gene: TRBJ1-2
d_gene: NA
CDR3aa: CASSYNQVGRVYGYTF
CDR3nt: TGTGCCAGCAGCTACAACCAAGTGGGCAGAGTCTATGGCTACACCTTC

v_gene: TRBV11-2
abundance: NA
j_gene: TRBJ1-1
d_gene: TRBD1
CDR3aa: CASSPWGQANTEAFF
CDR3nt: TGTGCCAGCAGCCCGTGGGGACAGGCCAACACTGAAGCTTTCTTT

v_gene: TRBV27
abundance: NA
j_gene: TRBJ1-5
d_gene: NA
CDR3aa: CASRPQGSQPQHF
CDR3nt: TGTGCCAGCAGACCTCAGGGAAGTCAGCCCCAGCATTTT

v_gene: TRBV7-9
abundance: NA
j_gene: TRBJ2-7
d_gene: NA
CDR3aa: CASSSGDGLYEQYF
CDR3nt: TGTGCCAGCAGCTCGGGGGATGGTCTCTACGAGCAGTACTTC

v_gene: TRBV10-2
abundance: NA
j_gene: TRBJ1-5
d_gene: TRBD1
CDR3aa: CASNAGTGGGQPQHF
CDR3nt: TGCGCCAGCAACGCGGGGACAGGGGGAGGTCAGCCCCAGCATTTT

v_gene: TRBV7-7
abundance: NA
j_gene: TRBJ2-3
d_gene: TRBD2
CDR3aa: CASSPTSGRVGDTQYF
CDR3nt: TGTGCTAGCAGCCCCACTAGCGGGAGAGTGGGAGATACGCAGTATTTT

v_gene: TRBV13
abundance: NA
j_gene: TRBJ2-3
d_gene: NA
CDR3aa: CASSGFRAAGDTQYF
CDR3nt: TGTGCCAGCAGCGGGTTCAGGGCCGCAGGGGATACGCAGTATTTT

v_gene: TRBV29-1
abundance: once
j_gene: TRBJ2-7
d_gene: NA
CDR3aa: CSVKRVNSYEQYF
CDR3nt: TGCAGCGTTAAGCGGGTCAACTCCTACGAGCAGTACTTC

v_gene: TRBV11-2
abundance: NA
j_gene: TRBJ1-6
d_gene: NA
CDR3aa: CASSSRGRVLNSPLHF
CDR3nt: TGTGCCAGCAGCTCCCGGGGGAGGGTACTTAATTCACCCCTCCACTTT

v_gene: TRBV7-2
abundance: once
j_gene: TRBJ2-7
d_gene: TRBD1
CDR3aa: CASSLAGDRGPYEQYF
CDR3nt: TGTGCCAGCAGCTTAGCAGGGGACAGGGGGCCCTACGAGCAGTACTTC

v_gene: TRBV27
abundance: NA
j_gene: TRBJ2-7
d_gene: TRBD2
CDR3aa: CASSSGGSYEQYF
CDR3nt: TGTGCCAGCAGTTCCGGCGGGAGCTACGAGCAGTACTTC

v_gene: TRBV2
abundance: NA
j_gene: TRBJ2-2
d_gene: NA
CDR3aa: CASIREDIEAGELFF
CDR3nt: TGTGCCAGCATTAGAGAGGACATCGAGGCCGGGGAGCTGTTTTTT